This T cell receptor (beta chain) originates from a study of blood T cell repertoires in COVID-19. Study-wide background: COVID-19 samples, acute and convalescent, were from the United States, Italy and Spain. The cDNA or gDNA used as material had been derived from T cells, B-cell-depleted T cells, or PBMCs.

V lost 5 bases, J lost 6 bases, and 19 bases lay in between. The CDR3 is made up of 15 amino acids. Germline values: CDR1 SEHNR, CDR2 FQNEAQ (reference sequence). Original processing notes: Scientists estimated how many nucleated cells there were by amplifying reference gene primers. Data came from immunoSEQ multiplex PCR; TCRdb stores just in-frame clones and leaves some out. D and trimming were read from the DNA, whereas the V and J calls and clone size are those reported in that table. The sample has tens of thousands of clones, over 90% seen once; the top ten hold more than 7.5%. This TCR derives from a woman aged 80 or over with acute or convalescent COVID-19. The specimen sequenced was peripheral blood. The chain employs TRBV7-9 and TRBJ1-2; possible D gene TRBD1, 6 bases. CDR3 nucleotide sequence: TGTGCCAGCAGCCCTGGGACAACCTTCGGGGATGGCTACACCTTC. This translates into CASSPGTTFGDGYTF.